This TCR beta chain was identified during a study of cytomegalovirus exposure and HLA in healthy donors. The V and J ends lost 0 bases and 8 bases respectively, with 10 bases between them. Per germline, CDR1 MNHEY and CDR2 SMNVEV (reference sequence). The CDR3 loop spans 13 amino acids. Primers: 60 Vbeta forward and 13 Jbeta reverse. Only in-frame clones appear in the TCRdb table, and some are missing; sequencing was by immunoSEQ multiplex PCR. This sample's table reports approximately 50,000 clones. This chain joins TRBV27 and TRBJ1-2; maybe TRBD1 (5 bases). The receptor was isolated from a man younger than 35 in good health and CMV-seropositive. The sequenced sample was PBMCs. CDR3 bases: TGTGCCAGCAGTTTATCTGGGGGAGGGGGCTACACCTTC. This encodes CASSLSGGGGYTF.